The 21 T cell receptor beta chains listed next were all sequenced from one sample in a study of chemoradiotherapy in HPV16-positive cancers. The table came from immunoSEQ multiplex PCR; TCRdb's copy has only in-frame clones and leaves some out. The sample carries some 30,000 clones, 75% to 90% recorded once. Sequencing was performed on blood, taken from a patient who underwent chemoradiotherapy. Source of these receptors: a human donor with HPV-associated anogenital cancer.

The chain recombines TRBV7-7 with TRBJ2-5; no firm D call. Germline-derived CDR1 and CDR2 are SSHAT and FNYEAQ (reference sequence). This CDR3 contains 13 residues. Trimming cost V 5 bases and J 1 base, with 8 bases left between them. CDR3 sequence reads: CASSPQIQETQYF. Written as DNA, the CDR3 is TGTGCCAGCAGCCCCCAGATCCAAGAGACCCAGTACTTC.

CDR3 sequence (DNA): TGTGCCACCCCCCGGACTAGCACAGATACGCAGTATTTT. Translated: CATPRTSTDTQYF. The chain combines TRBV2 with TRBJ2-3; tentatively, D is TRBD2 (5 bases). CDR3 size: 13 residues. V dropped 10 bases and J dropped 0 bases, with 11 bases sitting between them. Germline V CDR1 and CDR2: SNHLY, FYNNEI.

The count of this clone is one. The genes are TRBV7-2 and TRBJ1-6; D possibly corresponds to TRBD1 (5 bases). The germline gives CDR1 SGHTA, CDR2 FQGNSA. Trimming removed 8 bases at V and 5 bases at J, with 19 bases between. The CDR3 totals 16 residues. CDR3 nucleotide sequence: TGTGCCAGCTCCAGCAGACCCGGGACTCATAATTCACCCCTCCACTTT. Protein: CASSSRPGTHNSPLHF. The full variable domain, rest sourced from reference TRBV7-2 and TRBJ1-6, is GAGVSQSPSNKVTEKGKDVELRCDPISGHTALYWYRQSLGQGLEFLIYFQGNSAPDKSGLPSDRFSAERTGGSVSTLTIQRTQQEDSAVYLCASSSRPGTHNSPLHFGNGTRLTVT.

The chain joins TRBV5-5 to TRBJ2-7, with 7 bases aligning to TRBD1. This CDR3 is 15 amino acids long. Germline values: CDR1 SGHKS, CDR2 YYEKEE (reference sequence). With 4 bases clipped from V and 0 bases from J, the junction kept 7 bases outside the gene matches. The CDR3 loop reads CASSPTGTASYEQYV. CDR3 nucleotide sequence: TGTGCCAGCAGCCCGACCGGGACAGCCTCCTACGAGCAGTACGTC.

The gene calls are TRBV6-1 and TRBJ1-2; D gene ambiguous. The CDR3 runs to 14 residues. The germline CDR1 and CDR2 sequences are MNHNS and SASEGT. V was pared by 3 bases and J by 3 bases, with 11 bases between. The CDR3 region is CASSDGQAYYGYTF. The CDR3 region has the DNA TGTGCCAGCAGTGATGGGCAGGCTTACTATGGCTACACCTTC.

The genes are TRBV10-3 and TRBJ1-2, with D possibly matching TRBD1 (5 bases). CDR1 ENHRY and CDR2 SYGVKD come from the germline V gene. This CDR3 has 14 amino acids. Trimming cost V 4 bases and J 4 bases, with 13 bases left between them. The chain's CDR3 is CAISAGRARYGYTF. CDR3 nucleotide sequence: TGTGCCATCAGTGCAGGCAGGGCGCGCTATGGCTACACCTTC.

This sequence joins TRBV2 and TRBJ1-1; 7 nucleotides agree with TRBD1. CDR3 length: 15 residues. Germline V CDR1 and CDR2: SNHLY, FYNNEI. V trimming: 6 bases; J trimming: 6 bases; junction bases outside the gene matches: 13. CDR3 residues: CASSQLTGRVSEAFF. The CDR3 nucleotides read TGTGCCAGCAGCCAGTTGACAGGGAGGGTTTCTGAAGCTTTCTTT.

Here the CDR3 reads CASSIGSGGASEQFF. As DNA, the CDR3 is TGTGCCAGTAGTATAGGTAGCGGGGGGGCCAGTGAGCAGTTCTTC. This chain joins TRBV19 and TRBJ2-1; 11 bases are shared with TRBD2. From germline, CDR1 is LNHDA and CDR2 SQIVND (reference sequence). The CDR3 extends over 15 amino acids. The ends lost 1 base at V and 9 bases at J; junction bases unmatched: 5. The entire variable domain, with the rest obtained from reference TRBV19 and TRBJ2-1, is as follows: DGGITQSPKYLFRKEGQNVTLSCEQNLNHDAMYWYRQDPGQGLRLIYYSQIVNDFQKGDIAEGYSVSREKKESFPLTVTSAQKNPTAFYLCASSIGSGGASEQFFGPGTRLTVL.

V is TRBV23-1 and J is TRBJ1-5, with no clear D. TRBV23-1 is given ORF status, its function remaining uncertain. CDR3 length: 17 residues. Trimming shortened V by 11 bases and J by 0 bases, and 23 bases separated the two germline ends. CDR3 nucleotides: TGCGCCCCCTGGGCCAGGAGAGGTTCCTATAGCAATCAGCCCCAGCATTTT. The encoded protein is CAPWARRGSYSNQPQHF.

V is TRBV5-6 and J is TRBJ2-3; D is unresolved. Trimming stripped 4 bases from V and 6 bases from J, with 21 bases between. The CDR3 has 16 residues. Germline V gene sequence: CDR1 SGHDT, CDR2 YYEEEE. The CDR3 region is CASSPSSNWPRDTQYF. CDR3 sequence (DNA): TGTGCCAGCAGCCCGAGCAGTAACTGGCCTCGCGATACGCAGTATTTT. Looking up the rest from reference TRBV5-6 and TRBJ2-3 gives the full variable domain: DAGVTQSPTHLIKTRGQQVTLRCSPKSGHDTVSWYQQALGQGPQFIFQYYEEEERQRGNFPDRFSGHQFPNYSSELNVNALLLGDSALYLCASSPSSNWPRDTQYFGPGTRLTVL.

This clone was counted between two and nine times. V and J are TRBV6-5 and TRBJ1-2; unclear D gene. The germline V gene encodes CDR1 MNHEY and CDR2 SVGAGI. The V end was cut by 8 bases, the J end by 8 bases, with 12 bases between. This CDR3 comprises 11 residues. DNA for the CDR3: TGTGCCAGCGGGGAGACACGAGGCTACACCTTC. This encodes CASGETRGYTF.

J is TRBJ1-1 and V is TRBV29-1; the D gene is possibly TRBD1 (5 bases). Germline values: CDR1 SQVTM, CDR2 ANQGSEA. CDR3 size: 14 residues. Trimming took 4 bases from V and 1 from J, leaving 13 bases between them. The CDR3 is CSVVFGGANTEAFF. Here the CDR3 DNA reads TGCAGCGTTGTTTTTGGTGGGGCGAACACTGAAGCTTTCTTT.

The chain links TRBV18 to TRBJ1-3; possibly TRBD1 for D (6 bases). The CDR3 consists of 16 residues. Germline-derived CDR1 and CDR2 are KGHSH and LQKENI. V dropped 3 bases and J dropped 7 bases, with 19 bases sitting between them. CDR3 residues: CASSPAINRDMNTIYF. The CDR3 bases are TGTGCCAGCTCACCCGCGATAAACAGGGATATGAACACCATATATTTT.

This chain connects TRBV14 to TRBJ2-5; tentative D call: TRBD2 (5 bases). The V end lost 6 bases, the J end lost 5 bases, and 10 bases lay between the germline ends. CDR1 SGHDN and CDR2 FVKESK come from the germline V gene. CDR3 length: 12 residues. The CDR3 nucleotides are TGTGCCAGCAGTAATCGCGGGGAGACCCAGTACTTC. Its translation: CASSNRGETQYF.

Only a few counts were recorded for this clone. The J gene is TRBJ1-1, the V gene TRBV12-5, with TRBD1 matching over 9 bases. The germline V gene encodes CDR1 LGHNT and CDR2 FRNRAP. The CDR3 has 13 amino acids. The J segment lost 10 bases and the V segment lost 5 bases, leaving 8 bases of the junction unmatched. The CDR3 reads CASGRNSDRGAFF. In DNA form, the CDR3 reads TGTGCTAGTGGTCGTAATTCGGACAGGGGAGCTTTCTTT.

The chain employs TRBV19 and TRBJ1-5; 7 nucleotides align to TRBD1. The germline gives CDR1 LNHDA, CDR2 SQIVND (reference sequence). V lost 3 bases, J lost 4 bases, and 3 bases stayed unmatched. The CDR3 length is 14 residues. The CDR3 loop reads CASSIRQGNQPQHF. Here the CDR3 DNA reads TGTGCCAGTAGTATTCGACAGGGTAATCAGCCCCAGCATTTT.

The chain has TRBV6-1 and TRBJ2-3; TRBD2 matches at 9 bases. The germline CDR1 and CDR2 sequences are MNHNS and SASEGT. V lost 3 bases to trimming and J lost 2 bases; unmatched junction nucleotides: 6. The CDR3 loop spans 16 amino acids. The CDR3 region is CASSEISGGVTDTQYF. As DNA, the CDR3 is TGTGCCAGCAGTGAGATTAGCGGGGGAGTCACAGATACGCAGTATTTT.

CDR3 sequence: CASSPGTSGNTIYF. DNA of the CDR3: TGTGCCAGCAGCCCAGGGACCTCTGGAAACACCATATATTTT. The chain recombines TRBV5-5 with TRBJ1-3; possible D gene TRBD1, 5 bases. The V and J ends lost 4 bases and 0 bases respectively, with 8 bases between them. The germline V gene encodes CDR1 SGHKS and CDR2 YYEKEE (reference sequence). This CDR3 contains 14 residues.

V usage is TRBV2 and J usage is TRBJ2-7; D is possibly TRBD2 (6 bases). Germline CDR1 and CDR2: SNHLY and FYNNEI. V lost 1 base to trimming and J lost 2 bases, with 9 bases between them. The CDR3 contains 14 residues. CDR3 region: CASSEGGEPYEQYF. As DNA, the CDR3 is TGTGCCAGCAGTGAAGGGGGGGAGCCCTACGAGCAGTACTTC.

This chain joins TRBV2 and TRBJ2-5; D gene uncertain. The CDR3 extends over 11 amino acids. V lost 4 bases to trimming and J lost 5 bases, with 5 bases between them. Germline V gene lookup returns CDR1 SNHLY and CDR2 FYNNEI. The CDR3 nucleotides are TGTGCCAGCAGTGGAATGGAGACCCAGTACTTC. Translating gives CASSGMETQYF.

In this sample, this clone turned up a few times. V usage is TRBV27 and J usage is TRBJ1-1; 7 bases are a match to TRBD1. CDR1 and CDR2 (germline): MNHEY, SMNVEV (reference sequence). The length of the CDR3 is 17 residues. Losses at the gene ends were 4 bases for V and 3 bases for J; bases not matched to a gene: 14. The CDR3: CASSSNRGELLHTEAFF. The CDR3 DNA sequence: TGTGCCAGCAGTTCCAACAGGGGCGAATTACTCCACACTGAAGCTTTCTTT.